Sequencing of this TCR beta chain was carried out in a study of CD8+CD57+ T cells in acquired aplastic anemia. Turning to the study itself: Healthy donor sequencing depth: some 10 million CD4+, some 11 million CD8+ reads.

In the case of this clonotype: Its target is unknown.

Using genomic DNA as the template, TCR beta VDJ and CDR3 profiling was carried out. TCRdb itself ran the reads through MiXCR, one entry per CDR3 protein. This table holds 400,000 to 450,000 distinct CDR3 sequences, 65% to 80% found once. Findings of the study overall: CD8+ Simpson's diversity showed no significant patient-control difference. Around 29 shared CD8+ CDR3s appeared highly expressed within patients' immunodominant clones.

The TCR originated in a human donor in good health, serving as a control. Sequencing used sorted CD4+, CD8+, or CD8+CD57+ T cells (not recorded which) from PBMCs.

DNA for the CDR3: TGTGCCAGCAGAGACGGGCACGACAGCTACACCTTC. It is translated as CASRDGHDSYTF. J is TRBJ1-2 and V is TRBV6-5, with unresolved D. Germline V gives CDR1 MNHEY, CDR2 SVGAGI. There are 12 residues in the CDR3. Trimming cost V 6 bases and J 9 bases, with 14 bases left between them.